This T cell receptor beta chain was sequenced during a study of a mutant IDH1 vaccine in newly diagnosed glioma. As for the study in general: Therapy received beforehand was radiotherapy, temozolomide, or both, with most patients given both.

Described time point: week 23, last vaccination. Vaccine doses each comprised 300 ug of mutant IDH1 20-mer peptide, with topical imiquimod. Donors harbored newly found WHO grade 3 or 4 IDH1-mutant, ATRX-lost astrocytomas. Using immunoSEQ multiplex PCR, the repertoire was profiled, and TCRdb retains in-frame clones only, with some absent. The table has fewer than 30,000 clones, approximately 80% seen once; the top ten hold under 8.5%. The CDR3 sequence is 14 residues long. The germline V gene has CDR1 MNHNY and CDR2 SVGAGI (reference sequence). Trimming took 6 bases from V and 6 from J; bases not matched to a gene: 5. About this clone: Its cognate antigen is unknown.

This chain connects TRBV6-6 to TRBJ1-2, with 12 nucleotides matching TRBD1. The TCR comes from a woman aged 18-35 years with glioma. This specimen was PBMCs, taken from a glioma patient whose treatment included an IDH1 peptide vaccine. The CDR3 region is CASSLGQGAHGYTF. The CDR3 bases are TGTGCCAGCAGCCTGGGACAGGGGGCTCATGGCTACACCTTC.